This T cell receptor (beta chain) was documented in a study of blood T cell repertoires in COVID-19. Study as a whole: The samples span acute and convalescent COVID-19 from the United States, Italy and Spain. Nucleic acid was either cDNA or gDNA, and it came from T cells, B-cell-depleted T cells, or PBMCs.

Original methodology: Amplification of reference gene primers was used by the study to estimate nucleated cell counts. The protocol was immunoSEQ multiplex PCR, while the TCRdb copy is restricted to in-frame clones and leaves out a portion. D and trimming come from the DNA, and the V and J calls and clone size come from that table. The table records under 300,000 clones, over 75% of them present only once. V was pared by 0 bases and J by 4 bases, with 15 bases between. Germline values: CDR1 GTSNPN, CDR2 SVGIG (reference sequence). This CDR3 spans 15 amino acids. The clonotype comes from a middle-aged woman who had recovered from COVID-19. The J gene is TRBJ1-2, the V gene TRBV30; D gene ambiguous. Sequenced input: peripheral blood. In DNA form, the CDR3 reads TGTGCCTGGAGTGTTAGGCAGGCGGGGATCTATGGCTACACCTTC. It translates to CAWSVRQAGIYGYTF. The entire variable domain, with the rest obtained from reference TRBV30 and TRBJ1-2, is as follows: SQTIHQWPATLVQPVGSPLSLECTVEGTSNPNLYWYRQAAGRGLQLLFYSVGIGQISSEVPQNLSASRPQDRQFILSSKKLLLSDSGFYLCAWSVRQAGIYGYTFGSGTRLTVV.